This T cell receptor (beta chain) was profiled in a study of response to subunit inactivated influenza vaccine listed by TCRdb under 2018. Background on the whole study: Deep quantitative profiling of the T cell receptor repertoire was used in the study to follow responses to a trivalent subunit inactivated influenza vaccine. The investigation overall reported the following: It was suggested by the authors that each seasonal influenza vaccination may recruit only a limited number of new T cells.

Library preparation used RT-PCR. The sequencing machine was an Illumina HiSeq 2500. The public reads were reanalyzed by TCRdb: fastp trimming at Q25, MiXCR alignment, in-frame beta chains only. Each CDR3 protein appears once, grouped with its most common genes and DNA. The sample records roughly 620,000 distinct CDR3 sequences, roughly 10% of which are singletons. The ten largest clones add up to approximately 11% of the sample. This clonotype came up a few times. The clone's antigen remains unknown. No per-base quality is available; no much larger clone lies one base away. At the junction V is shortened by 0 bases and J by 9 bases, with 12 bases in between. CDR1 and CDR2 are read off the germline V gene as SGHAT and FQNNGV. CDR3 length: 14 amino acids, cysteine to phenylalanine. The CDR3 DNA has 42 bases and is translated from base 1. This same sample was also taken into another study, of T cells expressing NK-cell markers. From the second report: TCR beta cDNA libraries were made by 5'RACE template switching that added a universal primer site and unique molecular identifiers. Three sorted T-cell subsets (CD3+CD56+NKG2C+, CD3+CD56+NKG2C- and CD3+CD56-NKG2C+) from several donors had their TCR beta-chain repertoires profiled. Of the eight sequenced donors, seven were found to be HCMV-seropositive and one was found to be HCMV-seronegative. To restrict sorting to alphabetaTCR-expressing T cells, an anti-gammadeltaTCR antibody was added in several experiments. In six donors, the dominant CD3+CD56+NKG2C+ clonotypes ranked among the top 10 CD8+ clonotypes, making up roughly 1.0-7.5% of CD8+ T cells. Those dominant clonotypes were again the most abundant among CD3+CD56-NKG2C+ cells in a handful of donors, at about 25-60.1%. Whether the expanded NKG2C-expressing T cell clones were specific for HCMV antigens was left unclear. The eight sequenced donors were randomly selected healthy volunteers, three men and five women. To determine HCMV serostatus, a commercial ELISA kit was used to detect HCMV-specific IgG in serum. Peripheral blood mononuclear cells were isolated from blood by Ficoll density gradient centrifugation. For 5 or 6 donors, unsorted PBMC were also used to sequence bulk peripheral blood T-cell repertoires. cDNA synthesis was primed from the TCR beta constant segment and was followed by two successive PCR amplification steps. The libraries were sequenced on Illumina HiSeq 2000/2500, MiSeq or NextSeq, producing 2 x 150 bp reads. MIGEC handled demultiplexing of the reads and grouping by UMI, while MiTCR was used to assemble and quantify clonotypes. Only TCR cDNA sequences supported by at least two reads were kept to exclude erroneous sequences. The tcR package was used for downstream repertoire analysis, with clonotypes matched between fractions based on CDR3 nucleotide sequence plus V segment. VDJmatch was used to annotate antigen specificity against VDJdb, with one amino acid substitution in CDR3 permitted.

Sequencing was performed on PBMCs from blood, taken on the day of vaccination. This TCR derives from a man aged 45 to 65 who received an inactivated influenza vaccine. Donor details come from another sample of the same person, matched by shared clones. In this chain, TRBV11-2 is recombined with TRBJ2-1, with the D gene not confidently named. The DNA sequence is TGTGCCAGCAGCTTAGATCTAAGGGATCCTGAGCAGTTCTTC. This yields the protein CASSLDLRDPEQFF. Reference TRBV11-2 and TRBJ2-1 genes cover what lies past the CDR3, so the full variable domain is EAGVAQSPRYKIIEKRQSVAFWCNPISGHATLYWYQQILGQGPKLLIQFQNNGVVDDSQLPKDRFSAERLKGVDSTLKIQPAKLEDSAVYLCASSLDLRDPEQFFGPGTRLTVL.